The 18 T cell receptor beta chains given below trace back to one sample, sequenced in a study of blood T cell repertoires in COVID-19. Using immunoSEQ multiplex PCR, the repertoire was profiled, and TCRdb retains in-frame clones only, with some absent. The top ten hold 4% to 4.5% of the sample, which has about 200,000 clones, approximately 90% seen once. The sample comprised peripheral blood. The receptor set was obtained from a man aged 45-60 years with acute or convalescent COVID-19.

This chain links TRBV6-5 with TRBJ1-1; D gene ambiguous. The CDR3 is 14 amino acids. V lost 6 bases and J lost 4, with 15 bases in between. CDR1 and CDR2 (germline): MNHEY, SVGAGI. CDR3 residues: CASRRVYPLTEAFF. CDR3 DNA sequence: TGTGCCAGCAGGCGTGTCTATCCGCTCACTGAAGCTTTCTTT.

The chain links TRBV7-9 to TRBJ2-2; D perhaps matches TRBD1 (5 bases). In germline, CDR1 is SEHNR, CDR2 FQNEAQ (reference sequence). There are 17 residues in the CDR3. The V end was cut by 2 bases, the J end by 7 bases, with 20 bases between. The DNA of the CDR3 is TGTGCCAGCAGCTTATCCCTCGGCAGGGCAGTACTCGGGGAGCTGTTTTTT. It translates to CASSLSLGRAVLGELFF.

The chain joins TRBV7-9 to TRBJ2-3, with 7 nucleotides matching TRBD2. The CDR3 is 12 amino acids. The J segment lost 7 bases and the V segment lost 5 bases, leaving 3 bases of the junction unmatched. Germline CDR1 SEHNR, CDR2 FQNEAQ (reference sequence). DNA of the CDR3: TGTGCCAGCAGCCAGACTAGCAATACGCAGTATTTT. The encoded protein is CASSQTSNTQYF.

The CDR3 is CASSLLAGGPSEQFF. CDR3 nucleotide sequence: TGTGCCAGCAGCCTACTAGCGGGGGGGCCGAGTGAGCAGTTCTTC. The rearrangement joins TRBV6-2 or TRBV6-3 to TRBJ2-1, with 13 positions matching TRBD2. Germline-derived CDR1 and CDR2 are MNHEY and SVGEGT. V shed 6 bases, J shed 9 bases, and the junction held 8 bases outside the gene matches. This CDR3 is 15 amino acids long.

This chain joins TRBV7-6 and TRBJ1-4; D is undetermined. Looked up from germline, CDR1 is SGHVS and CDR2 is FNYEAQ. Trimming left V 4 bases short and J 6 bases short, with 12 bases between. The CDR3 consists of 14 residues. CDR3 amino acids: CASSSSMNHEKLFF. For the CDR3, the DNA is TGTGCCAGCAGCTCATCTATGAACCATGAAAAACTGTTTTTT.

This clone was detected only once. This rearrangement joins TRBV5-5 to TRBJ2-7; 7 positions match TRBD1. V was clipped by 2 bases and J by 1 base; unmatched bases: 6. The germline V gene has CDR1 SGHKS and CDR2 YYEKEE (reference sequence). There are 15 residues in the CDR3. CDR3 in amino acids: CASSLRDRDSYEQYF. CDR3 bases: TGTGCCAGCAGCTTACGAGACAGGGATTCCTACGAGCAGTACTTC.

V is TRBV6-5 and J is TRBJ2-6, with 10 bases lining up with TRBD2. The CDR3 is 15 amino acids. V lost 10 bases and J lost 0; bases outside the gene matches: 3. Germline V gene sequence: CDR1 MNHEY, CDR2 SVGAGI. This chain's CDR3 is CATRLAGSGANVLTF. CDR3 in DNA: TGTGCCACAAGACTAGCGGGCTCTGGGGCCAACGTCCTGACTTTC.

The chain combines TRBV6-5 with TRBJ1-1; no definite D call. Germline values: CDR1 MNHEY, CDR2 SVGAGI. V was clipped by 2 bases and J by 4 bases, with 11 bases between them. This CDR3 contains 14 residues. CDR3 in amino acids: CASSYIRESTEAFF. DNA of the CDR3: TGTGCCAGCAGTTACATACGGGAGTCCACTGAAGCTTTCTTT.

V is TRBV28 and J is TRBJ1-5; the D is unclear. The length of the CDR3 is 11 residues. The V gene's germline CDR1 is MDHEN and CDR2 SYDVKM. The V and J ends lost 5 bases and 3 bases respectively, with 2 bases between them. In DNA form, the CDR3 reads TGTGCCAGCAGTCTCAATCAGCCCCAGCATTTT. Translation: CASSLNQPQHF.

The rearrangement uses TRBV5-1 and TRBJ2-7; 9 bases are a match to TRBD1. Per the germline V gene, CDR1 is SGHRS and CDR2 is YFSETQ. The V segment lost 5 bases and the J segment 3 bases; nucleotides outside the gene matches: 6. CDR3 length: 14 amino acids. This chain's CDR3 is CASRTGTGIYEQYF. CDR3 nucleotide sequence: TGCGCCAGCAGGACCGGGACAGGGATCTACGAGCAGTACTTC.

The chain links TRBV2 to TRBJ2-5, with 9 nucleotides matching TRBD2. This CDR3 spans 17 amino acids. V lost 7 bases to trimming and J lost 6 bases; unmatched junction nucleotides: 18. Looked up from germline, CDR1 is SNHLY and CDR2 is FYNNEI. For the CDR3, the DNA is TGTGCCAGCATGGGTGGGTTCGCGGGGGGGCGTAGGAAGACCCAGTACTTC. The encoded protein is CASMGGFAGGRRKTQYF. The full variable domain, in which reference TRBV2 and TRBJ2-5 provide the parts outside the CDR3, is EPEVTQTPSHQVTQMGQEVILRCVPISNHLYFYWYRQILGQKVEFLVSFYNNEISEKSEIFDDQFSVERPDGSNFTLKIRSTKLEDSAMYFCASMGGFAGGRRKTQYFGPGTRLLVL.

In this sample, this clone turned up once. The chain joins TRBV24-1 to TRBJ2-3, with a weak D call TRBD1 (5 bases). CDR1 is KGHDR, CDR2 SFDVKD, per germline. Deletions cut 5 bases from V and 3 bases from J, with 17 bases between. The CDR3 loop spans 16 amino acids. The CDR3 here is CATSGGSRDLTDTQYF. The CDR3 bases are TGTGCCACCAGTGGGGGCTCCAGGGATCTAACAGATACGCAGTATTTT.

The table lists this clone with a count of one. V gene TRBV27 combines with J gene TRBJ2-6; D gene unclear. The germline V gene encodes CDR1 MNHEY and CDR2 SMNVEV (reference sequence). The CDR3 consists of 15 residues. Trimming removed 3 bases from V and 0 bases from J, with 6 bases in between. The CDR3 spells CASSFVSSGANVLTF. CDR3 nucleotide sequence: TGTGCCAGCAGTTTCGTGAGCTCTGGGGCCAACGTCCTGACTTTC.

The rearrangement uses TRBV5-1 and TRBJ2-2; 12 bases align to TRBD1. The germline V gene has CDR1 SGHRS and CDR2 YFSETQ. Unmatched junction bases numbered 10, after V lost 6 bases and J lost 7 bases. CDR3 length equals 16 residues. The DNA for the CDR3 is TGCGCCAGCACCCTCTTCGGGACAGGGGGCGGCGGGGAGCTGTTTTTT. Protein product: CASTLFGTGGGGELFF.

The V gene is TRBV3-1 (or the pseudogene TRBV3-2), the J gene TRBJ2-2; D gene ambiguous. The germline V and J ends were trimmed by 4 bases and 1 base, with 7 bases remaining between them. Germline-derived CDR1 and CDR2 are LGHDT and YNNKEL (reference sequence). This CDR3 contains 14 residues. The CDR3 protein is CASSPRLNTGELFF. The DNA of the CDR3 is TGTGCCAGCAGCCCGCGACTGAACACCGGGGAGCTGTTTTTT.

This clone was observed a few times. The rearrangement links TRBV6-5 to TRBJ1-6, with 7 bases matching TRBD1. CDR1 and CDR2 (germline): MNHEY, SVGAGI. With V trimmed by 0 bases and J by 7 bases, 3 bases remained unmatched. There are 15 residues in the CDR3. As DNA, the CDR3 is TGTGCCAGCAGTTACTCTGGACAGGCCAATTCACCCCTCCACTTT. This gives the protein CASSYSGQANSPLHF.

The chain combines TRBV11-1 with TRBJ2-7; maybe TRBD2 (6 bases). Trimming cost V 5 bases and J 0 bases, with 17 bases left between them. Per the germline V gene, CDR1 is SGHAT and CDR2 is FQDESV (reference sequence). The CDR3 contains 16 residues. The CDR3 is CASSARGVRSSYEQYF. The CDR3 DNA sequence: TGTGCCAGCAGCGCCCGCGGGGTCAGGAGCTCCTACGAGCAGTACTTC.

The chain couples TRBV5-1 to TRBJ1-6; unclear D gene. Looked up from germline, CDR1 is SGHRS and CDR2 is YFSETQ. Trimming left V 4 bases short and J 2 bases short, with 16 bases between. CDR3 length: 17 residues. For the CDR3, the DNA is TGCGCCAGCAGCCAGCCCGCCGGGGAGACCTATAATTCACCCCTCCACTTT. The encoded protein is CASSQPAGETYNSPLHF.